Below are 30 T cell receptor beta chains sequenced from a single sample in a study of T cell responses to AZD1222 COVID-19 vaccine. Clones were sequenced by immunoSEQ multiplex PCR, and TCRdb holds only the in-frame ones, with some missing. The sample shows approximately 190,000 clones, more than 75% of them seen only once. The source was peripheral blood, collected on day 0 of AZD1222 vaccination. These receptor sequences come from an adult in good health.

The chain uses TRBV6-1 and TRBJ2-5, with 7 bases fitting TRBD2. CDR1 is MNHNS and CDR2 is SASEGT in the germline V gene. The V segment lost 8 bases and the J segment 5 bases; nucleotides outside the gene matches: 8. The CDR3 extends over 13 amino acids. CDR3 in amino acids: CASGQLAQETQYF. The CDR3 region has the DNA TGTGCCAGCGGTCAACTAGCGCAGGAGACCCAGTACTTC.

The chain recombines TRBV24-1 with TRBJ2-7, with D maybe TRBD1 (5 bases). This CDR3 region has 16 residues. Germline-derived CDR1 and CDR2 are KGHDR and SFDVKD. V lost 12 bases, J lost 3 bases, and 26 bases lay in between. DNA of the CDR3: TGTGCCCCCGGAAAGAAGGACACTGGATTTCACTACGAGCAGTACTTC. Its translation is CAPGKKDTGFHYEQYF.

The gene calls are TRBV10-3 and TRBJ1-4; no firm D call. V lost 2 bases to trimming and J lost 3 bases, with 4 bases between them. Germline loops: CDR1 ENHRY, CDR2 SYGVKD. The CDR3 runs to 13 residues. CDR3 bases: TGTGCCATCAGTGAGGGACCTAATGAAAAACTGTTTTTT. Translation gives CAISEGPNEKLFF.

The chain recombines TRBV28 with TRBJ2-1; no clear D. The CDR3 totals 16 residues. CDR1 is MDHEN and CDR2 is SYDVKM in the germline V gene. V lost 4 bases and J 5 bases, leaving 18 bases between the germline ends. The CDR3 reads CASSSSRWTENNEQFF. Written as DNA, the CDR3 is TGTGCCAGCAGTTCAAGCAGATGGACGGAGAACAATGAGCAGTTCTTC. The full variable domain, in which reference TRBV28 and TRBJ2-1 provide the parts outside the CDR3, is DVKVTQSSRYLVKRTGEKVFLECVQDMDHENMFWYRQDPGLGLRLIYFSYDVKMKEKGDIPEGYSVSREKKERFSLILESASTNQTSMYLCASSSSRWTENNEQFFGPGTRLTVL.

CDR3 region: CSVQGGGPYEQYF. Written as DNA, the CDR3 is TGCAGCGTACAGGGTGGGGGGCCCTACGAGCAGTACTTC. V is TRBV29-1 and J is TRBJ2-7; D possibly matches TRBD1 or TRBD2 (6 bases each). Per the germline V gene, CDR1 is SQVTM and CDR2 is ANQGSEA. The CDR3 spans 13 residues. Trimming took 6 bases from V and 2 from J, leaving 14 bases between them.

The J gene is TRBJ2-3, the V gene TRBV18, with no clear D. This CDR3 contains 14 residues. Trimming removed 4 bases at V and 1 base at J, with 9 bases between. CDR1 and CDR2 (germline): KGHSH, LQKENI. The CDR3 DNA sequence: TGTGCCAGCTCACTCTCCGGGCGCACAGATACGCAGTATTTT. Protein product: CASSLSGRTDTQYF.

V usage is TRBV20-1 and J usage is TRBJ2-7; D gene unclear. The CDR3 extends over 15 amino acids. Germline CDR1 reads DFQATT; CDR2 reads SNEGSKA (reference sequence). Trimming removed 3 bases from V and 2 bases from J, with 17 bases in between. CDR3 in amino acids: CSASLPWTDTYEQYF. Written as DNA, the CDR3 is TGCAGTGCTAGTTTACCCTGGACGGATACCTACGAGCAGTACTTC.

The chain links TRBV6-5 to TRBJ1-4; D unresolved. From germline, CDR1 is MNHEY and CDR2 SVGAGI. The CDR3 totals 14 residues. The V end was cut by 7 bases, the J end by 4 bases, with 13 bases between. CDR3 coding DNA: TGTGCCAGCAATCAACGTAGGGTTAATGAAAAACTGTTTTTT. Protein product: CASNQRRVNEKLFF.

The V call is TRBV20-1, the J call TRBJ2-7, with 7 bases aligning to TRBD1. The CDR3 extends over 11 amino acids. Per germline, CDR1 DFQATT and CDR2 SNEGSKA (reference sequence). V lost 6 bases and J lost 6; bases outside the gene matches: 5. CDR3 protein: CSAEQGPEQYF. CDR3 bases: TGCAGTGCGGAACAGGGGCCCGAGCAGTACTTC.

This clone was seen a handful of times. The CDR3 DNA reads TGTGCCGCGGGGGACAGGGCGTCGGAGACCCAGTACTTC. As protein: CAAGDRASETQYF. This chain connects TRBV6-5 to TRBJ2-5, with 9 bases matching TRBD1. The CDR3 is made up of 13 amino acids. The V gene end was trimmed by 11 bases and the J gene end by 5 bases; junction bases not matched to a gene: 9. From germline, CDR1 is MNHEY and CDR2 SVGAGI.

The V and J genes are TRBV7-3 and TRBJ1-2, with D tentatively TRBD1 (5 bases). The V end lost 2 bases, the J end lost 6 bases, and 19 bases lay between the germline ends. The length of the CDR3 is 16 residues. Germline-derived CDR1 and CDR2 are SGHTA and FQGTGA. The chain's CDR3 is CASSLVSGRGADGYTF. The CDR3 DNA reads TGTGCCAGCAGCTTAGTGTCCGGGAGGGGAGCCGATGGCTACACCTTC.

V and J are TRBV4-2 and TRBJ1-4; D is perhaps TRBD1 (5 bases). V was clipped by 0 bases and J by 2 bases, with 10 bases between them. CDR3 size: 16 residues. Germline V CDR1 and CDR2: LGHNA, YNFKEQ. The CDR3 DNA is TGTGCCAGCAGCCAAGATCAGGGCATCACTAATGAAAAACTGTTTTTT. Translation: CASSQDQGITNEKLFF.

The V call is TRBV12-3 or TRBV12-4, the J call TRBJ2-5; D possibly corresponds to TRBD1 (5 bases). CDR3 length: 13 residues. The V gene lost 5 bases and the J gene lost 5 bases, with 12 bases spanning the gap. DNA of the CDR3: TGTGCCAGCAGTCCTGGGGCCGGGGAGACCCAGTACTTC. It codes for CASSPGAGETQYF.

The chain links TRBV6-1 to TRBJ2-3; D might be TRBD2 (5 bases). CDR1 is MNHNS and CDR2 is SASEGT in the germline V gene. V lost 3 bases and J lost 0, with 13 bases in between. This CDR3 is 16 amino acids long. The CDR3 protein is CASSDRTGVSTDTQYF. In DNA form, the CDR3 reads TGTGCCAGCAGTGACAGGACTGGAGTAAGCACAGATACGCAGTATTTT.

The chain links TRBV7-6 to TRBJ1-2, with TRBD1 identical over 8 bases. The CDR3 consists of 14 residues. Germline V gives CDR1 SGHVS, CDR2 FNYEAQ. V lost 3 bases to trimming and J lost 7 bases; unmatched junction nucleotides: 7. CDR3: CASSFITGGSGYTF. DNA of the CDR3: TGTGCCAGCAGCTTTATTACAGGGGGTTCTGGCTACACCTTC. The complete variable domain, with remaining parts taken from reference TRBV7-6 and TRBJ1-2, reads GAGVSQSPRYKVTKRGQDVALRCDPISGHVSLYWYRQALGQGPEFLTYFNYEAQQDKSGLPNDRFSAERPEGSISTLTIQRTEQRDSAMYRCASSFITGGSGYTFGSGTRLTVV.

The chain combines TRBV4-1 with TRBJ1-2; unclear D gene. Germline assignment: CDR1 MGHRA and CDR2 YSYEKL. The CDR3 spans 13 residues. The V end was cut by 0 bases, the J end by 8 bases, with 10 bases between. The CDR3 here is CASSQDRFLGYTF. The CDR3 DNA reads TGCGCCAGCAGCCAAGATAGGTTCCTGGGCTACACCTTC.

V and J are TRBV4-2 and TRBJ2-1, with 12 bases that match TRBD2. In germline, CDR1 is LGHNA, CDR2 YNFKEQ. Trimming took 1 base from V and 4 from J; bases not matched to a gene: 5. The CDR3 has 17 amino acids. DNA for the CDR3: TGTGCCAGCAGCCAAGGTCTAGCGGGAGGGCCTTACAATGAGCAGTTCTTC. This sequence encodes CASSQGLAGGPYNEQFF.

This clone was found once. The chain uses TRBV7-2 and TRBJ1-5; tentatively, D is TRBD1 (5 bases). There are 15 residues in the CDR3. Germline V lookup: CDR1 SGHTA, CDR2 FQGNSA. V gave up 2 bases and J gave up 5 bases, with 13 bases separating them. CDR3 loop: CASSLRSGVDQPQHF. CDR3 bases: TGTGCCAGCAGCTTACGATCGGGGGTAGATCAGCCCCAGCATTTT.

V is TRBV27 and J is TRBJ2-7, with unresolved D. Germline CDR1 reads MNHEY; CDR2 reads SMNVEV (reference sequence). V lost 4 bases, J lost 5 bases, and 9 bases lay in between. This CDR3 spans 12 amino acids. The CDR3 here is CASSSGLDEQYF. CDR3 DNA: TGTGCCAGCAGTTCCGGGTTGGACGAGCAGTACTTC.

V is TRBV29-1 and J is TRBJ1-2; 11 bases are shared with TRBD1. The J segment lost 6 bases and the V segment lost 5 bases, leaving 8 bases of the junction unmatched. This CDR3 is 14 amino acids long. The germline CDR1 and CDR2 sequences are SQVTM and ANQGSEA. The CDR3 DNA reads TGCAGCGTTACCGGACAGGGGGCGCCCGATGGCTACACCTTC. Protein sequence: CSVTGQGAPDGYTF. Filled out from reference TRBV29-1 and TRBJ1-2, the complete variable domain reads SAVISQKPSRDICQRGTSLTIQCQVDSQVTMMFWYRQQPGQSLTLIATANQGSEATYESGFVIDKFPISRPNLTFSTLTVSNMSPEDSSIYLCSVTGQGAPDGYTFGSGTRLTVV.

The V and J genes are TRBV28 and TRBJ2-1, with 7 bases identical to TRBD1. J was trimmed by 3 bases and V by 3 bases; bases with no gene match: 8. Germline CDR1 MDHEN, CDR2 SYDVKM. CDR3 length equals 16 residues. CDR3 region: CASSFVGRGIYNEQFF. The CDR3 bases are TGTGCCAGCAGTTTTGTCGGCAGGGGGATCTACAATGAGCAGTTCTTC.

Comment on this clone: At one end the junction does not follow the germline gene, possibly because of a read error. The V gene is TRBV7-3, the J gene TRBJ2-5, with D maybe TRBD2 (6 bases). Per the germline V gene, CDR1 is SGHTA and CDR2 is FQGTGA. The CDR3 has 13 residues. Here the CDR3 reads CASSQPGDHTLNF. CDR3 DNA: TGTGCCAGCAGTCAACCGGGGGACCACACTTTGAACTTC. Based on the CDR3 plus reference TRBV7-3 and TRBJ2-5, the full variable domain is GAGVSQTPSNKVTEKGKYVELRCDPISGHTALYWYRQSLGQGPEFLIYFQGTGAADDSGLPNDRFFAVRPEGSVSTLKIQRTERGDSAVYLCASSQPGDHTLNFGPGTRLLVL.

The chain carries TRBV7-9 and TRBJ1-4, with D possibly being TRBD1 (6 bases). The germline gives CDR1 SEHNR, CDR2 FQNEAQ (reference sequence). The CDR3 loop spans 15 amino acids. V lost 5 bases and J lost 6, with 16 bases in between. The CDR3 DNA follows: TGTGCCAGCAGCGACAGGAGGGGCGCGGATGAAAAACTGTTTTTT. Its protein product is CASSDRRGADEKLFF.

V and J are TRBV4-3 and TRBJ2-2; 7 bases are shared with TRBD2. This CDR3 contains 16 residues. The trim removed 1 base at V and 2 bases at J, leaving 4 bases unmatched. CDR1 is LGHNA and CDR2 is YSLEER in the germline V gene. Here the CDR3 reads CASSQGEGTNTGELFF. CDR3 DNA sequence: TGCGCCAGCAGCCAAGGGGAGGGGACCAACACCGGGGAGCTGTTTTTT.

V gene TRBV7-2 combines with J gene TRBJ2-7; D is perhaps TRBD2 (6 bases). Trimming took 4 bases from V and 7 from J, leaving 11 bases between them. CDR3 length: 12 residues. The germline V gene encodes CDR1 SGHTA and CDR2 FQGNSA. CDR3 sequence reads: CASSWAGREQYF. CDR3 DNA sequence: TGTGCCAGCAGCTGGGCGGGACGGGAGCAGTACTTC.

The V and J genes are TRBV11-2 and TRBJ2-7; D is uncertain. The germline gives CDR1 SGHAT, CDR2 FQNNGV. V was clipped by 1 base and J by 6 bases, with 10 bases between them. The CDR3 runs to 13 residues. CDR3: CASSLGSPTEQYF. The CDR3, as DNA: TGTGCCAGCAGCTTAGGTTCCCCTACCGAGCAGTACTTC.

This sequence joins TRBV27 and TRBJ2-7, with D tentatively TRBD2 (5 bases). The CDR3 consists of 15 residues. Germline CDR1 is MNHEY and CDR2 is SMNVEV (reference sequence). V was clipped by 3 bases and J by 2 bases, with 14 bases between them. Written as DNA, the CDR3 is TGTGCCAGCAGTTTCGACGGGAACTCCCCCTACGAGCAGTACTTC. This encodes CASSFDGNSPYEQYF.

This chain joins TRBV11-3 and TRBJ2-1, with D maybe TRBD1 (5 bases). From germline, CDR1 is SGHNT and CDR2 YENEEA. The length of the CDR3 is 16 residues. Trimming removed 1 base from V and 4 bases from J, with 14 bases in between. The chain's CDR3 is CASSLGGQKIYNEQFF. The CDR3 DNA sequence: TGTGCCAGCAGCTTAGGGGGCCAGAAGATATACAATGAGCAGTTCTTC.

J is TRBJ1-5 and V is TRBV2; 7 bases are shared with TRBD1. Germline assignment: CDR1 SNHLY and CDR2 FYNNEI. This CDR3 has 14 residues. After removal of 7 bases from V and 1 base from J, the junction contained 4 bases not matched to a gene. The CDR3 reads CASTGQASNQPQHF. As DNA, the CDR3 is TGTGCCAGCACTGGACAGGCGAGCAATCAGCCCCAGCATTTT.

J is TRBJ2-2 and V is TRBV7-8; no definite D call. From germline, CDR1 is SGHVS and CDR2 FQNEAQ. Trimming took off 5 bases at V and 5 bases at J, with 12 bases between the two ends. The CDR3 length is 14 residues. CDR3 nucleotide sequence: TGTGCCAGCAGCCTAAGAAGGGTAACCGGGGAGCTGTTTTTT. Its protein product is CASSLRRVTGELFF.